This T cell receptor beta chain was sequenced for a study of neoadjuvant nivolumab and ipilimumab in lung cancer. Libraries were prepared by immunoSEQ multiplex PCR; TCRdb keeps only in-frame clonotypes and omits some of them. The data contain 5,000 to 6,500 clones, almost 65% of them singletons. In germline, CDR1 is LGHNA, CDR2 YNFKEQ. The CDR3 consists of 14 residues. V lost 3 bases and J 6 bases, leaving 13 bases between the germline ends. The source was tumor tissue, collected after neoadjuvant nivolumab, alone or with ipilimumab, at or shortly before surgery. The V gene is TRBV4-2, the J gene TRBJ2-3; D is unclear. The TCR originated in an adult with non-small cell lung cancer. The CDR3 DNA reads TGTGCCAGCAGCCAGGATTTCGAGGATGATACGCAGTATTTT. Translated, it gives CASSQDFEDDTQYF.